A single sample is the source of the 21 T cell receptor beta chains below, sequenced in a study of human T cells and chemical hapten exposure. One entry per CDR3 protein results from TCRdb running MiXCR on the RACE reads. The sample contains tens of thousands of distinct CDR3 sequences, about 9.3% of which appear only once. Stated time point: pre-sensitization, week 0. As to treatment: therapeutic diphenylcyclopropenone sensitization with weekly scalp DPC. Extraction yielded total RNA from whole blood (unfractionated). Sample: whole blood, taken in connection with sensitization to the hapten diphenylcyclopropenone (DPC). Receptors were obtained from a man in his fifties with alopecia areata. Some clones in this sample may be carry-over from other donors' samples.

The V gene is TRBV20-1, the J gene TRBJ2-5; D call uncertain. V lost 0 bases and J 4 bases, leaving 18 bases between the germline ends. Per the germline V gene, CDR1 is DFQATT and CDR2 is SNEGSKA (reference sequence). The CDR3 has 16 residues. Written as DNA, the CDR3 is TGCAGTGCTAGAGATCAAATGGCCACCCGCCCAGAGACCCAGTACTTC. Translation gives CSARDQMATRPETQYF.

This sequence joins TRBV6-2 or TRBV6-3 and TRBJ2-7, with 9 bases fitting TRBD2. This CDR3 comprises 12 residues. Germline V gives CDR1 MNHEY, CDR2 SVGEGT. In DNA, the CDR3 is TGTGCGTCGCGGGAGGGTGTTTACGAGCAGTACTTC. It yields the protein CASREGVYEQYF.

This clonotype was counted ten times or more. The chain employs TRBV28 and TRBJ2-7; D gene uncertain. Per the germline V gene, CDR1 is MDHEN and CDR2 is SYDVKM. Trimming stripped 8 bases from V and 4 bases from J, with 9 bases between. This CDR3 is 11 amino acids long. CDR3 DNA: TGTGCCAGCGGCCGAGGTTACGAGCAGTACTTC. Its protein product is CASGRGYEQYF.

The chain combines TRBV7-2 with TRBJ1-1, with 7 bases matching TRBD1. Per the germline V gene, CDR1 is SGHTA and CDR2 is FQGNSA. V lost 2 bases and J lost 10; bases outside the gene matches: 10. This CDR3 is 14 amino acids long. CDR3 in amino acids: CASSLTGEILRAFF. For the CDR3, the DNA is TGTGCCAGCAGCTTAACAGGGGAAATATTAAGAGCTTTCTTT.

The table lists this clonotype with many counts. This sequence joins TRBV6-2 or TRBV6-3 and TRBJ2-2; D not resolved. CDR1 MNHEY and CDR2 SVGEGT come from the germline V gene. The ends were cut back, 5 bases at V and 0 bases at J, with 22 bases in the middle. This CDR3 has 19 amino acids. CDR3 region: CASSRIRSWGGANTGELFF. The CDR3 DNA reads TGTGCCAGCAGTCGAATACGTAGCTGGGGTGGTGCGAACACCGGGGAGCTGTTTTTT.

V is TRBV4-3 and J is TRBJ2-2; 7 nucleotides agree with TRBD1. This CDR3 is 18 amino acids long. CDR1 is LGHNA and CDR2 is YSLEER in the germline V gene. The V gene end was trimmed by 3 bases and the J gene end by 1 base; junction bases not matched to a gene: 11. CDR3 sequence: CASSHYQTGRLNTGELFF. CDR3 DNA sequence: TGCGCCAGCAGCCATTACCAGACAGGGCGACTGAACACCGGGGAGCTGTTTTTT.

CDR3: CASSYGGSGANVLTF. CDR3 DNA sequence: TGTGCCAGCAGTTACGGGGGGAGTGGGGCCAACGTCCTGACTTTC. The chain carries TRBV6-5 and TRBJ2-6, with D perhaps matching TRBD2 (6 bases). CDR1 is MNHEY, CDR2 SVGAGI, per germline. CDR3 length equals 15 residues. Trimming pared 2 bases from V and 3 bases from J, leaving 8 bases between.

The V and J genes are TRBV7-2 and TRBJ1-3; no clear D gene. The CDR3 is 12 residues long. Germline V gene sequence: CDR1 SGHTA, CDR2 FQGNSA. The ends were cut back, 2 bases at V and 8 bases at J, with 7 bases in the middle. The CDR3 sequence: CASSLQRDTIYF. The DNA of the CDR3 is TGTGCCAGCAGCTTACAACGAGACACCATATATTTT.

The V call is TRBV18, the J call TRBJ2-1; possibly TRBD1 for D (6 bases). Trimming removed 0 bases at V and 6 bases at J, with 15 bases between. This CDR3 is built from 16 residues. CDR1 and CDR2 (germline): KGHSH, LQKENI. The CDR3 spells CASSPPNGGERNEQFF. In DNA, the CDR3 is TGTGCCAGCTCACCACCCAATGGGGGCGAACGCAATGAGCAGTTCTTC. The full variable domain, with the rest looked up from reference TRBV18 and TRBJ2-1, is NAGVMQNPRHLVRRRGQEARLRCSPMKGHSHVYWYRQLPEEGLKFMVYLQKENIIDESGMPKERFSAEFPKEGPSILRIQQVVRGDSAAYFCASSPPNGGERNEQFFGPGTRLTVL.

This clonotype was observed a handful of times. The chain employs TRBV19 and TRBJ2-2, with 9 bases lining up with TRBD2. V trimming: 6 bases; J trimming: 4 bases; junction bases outside the gene matches: 6. The CDR3 is made up of 15 amino acids. Germline V lookup: CDR1 LNHDA, CDR2 SQIVND (reference sequence). Here the CDR3 reads CASRGAGGTTGELFF. The CDR3 nucleotides are TGTGCCAGTAGAGGAGCGGGAGGCACCACCGGGGAGCTGTTTTTT. The whole variable domain, filled in from reference TRBV19 and TRBJ2-2, reads DGGITQSPKYLFRKEGQNVTLSCEQNLNHDAMYWYRQDPGQGLRLIYYSQIVNDFQKGDIAEGYSVSREKKESFPLTVTSAQKNPTAFYLCASRGAGGTTGELFFGEGSRLTVL.

The chain uses TRBV7-6 and TRBJ2-5; TRBD2 agrees at 12 bases. CDR1 and CDR2 from the germline V gene are SGHVS and FNYEAQ. The CDR3 runs to 15 residues. The V and J ends lost 1 base and 3 bases, in that order; junction bases with no gene match: 0. CDR3 DNA: TGTGCCAGCAGCTTAGGGACTAGCGGGAAAGAGACCCAGTACTTC. Amino acids: CASSLGTSGKETQYF.

This clonotype was counted at least ten times. The chain employs TRBV7-6 and TRBJ2-2, with a possible D match to TRBD2 (6 bases). The CDR3 is made up of 20 amino acids. V lost 2 bases and J 3 bases, leaving 25 bases between the germline ends. The germline CDR1 and CDR2 sequences are SGHVS and FNYEAQ. CDR3 residues: CASSLTGYTTAGQYTGELFF. The CDR3 nucleotides are TGTGCCAGCAGCTTAACGGGGTATACAACAGCGGGCCAGTACACCGGGGAGCTGTTTTTT. The variable domain in full, completed from reference TRBV7-6 and TRBJ2-2, reads GAGVSQSPRYKVTKRGQDVALRCDPISGHVSLYWYRQALGQGPEFLTYFNYEAQQDKSGLPNDRFSAERPEGSISTLTIQRTEQRDSAMYRCASSLTGYTTAGQYTGELFFGEGSRLTVL.

This clonotype was counted many times. The chain carries TRBV7-9 and TRBJ1-1; D is ambiguous. Germline CDR1 and CDR2: SEHNR and FQNEAQ (reference sequence). V lost 2 bases to trimming and J lost 3 bases, with 10 bases between them. This CDR3 is built from 14 residues. The CDR3 sequence: CASSLRYTDTEAFF. In nucleotides, the CDR3 is TGTGCCAGCAGCTTACGTTACACAGACACTGAAGCTTTCTTT.

The chain combines TRBV12-5 with TRBJ2-1; D not resolved. This CDR3 contains 9 residues. Trimming cost V 6 bases and J 9 bases, with 3 bases left between them. Germline V gives CDR1 LGHNT, CDR2 FRNRAP. The CDR3 reads CASGSEQFF. The CDR3, as DNA: TGTGCTAGTGGGAGTGAGCAGTTCTTC.

The rearrangement joins TRBV9 to TRBJ2-1; 7 positions match TRBD1. The CDR3 is 14 residues long. The ends lost 4 bases at V and 5 bases at J; junction bases unmatched: 6. Germline V lookup: CDR1 SGDLS, CDR2 YYNGEE. This chain's CDR3 is CASSPTTGNNEQFF. The CDR3, as DNA: TGTGCCAGCAGCCCTACGACAGGGAACAATGAGCAGTTCTTC.

This clonotype rates as medium-sized (0.01 to 0.1%). This chain links TRBV4-1 with TRBJ2-7, with D maybe TRBD2 (6 bases). Germline V gene data show CDR1 as MGHRA and CDR2 as YSYEKL. This CDR3 spans 15 amino acids. Trimming removed 3 bases at V and 0 bases at J, with 12 bases between. For the CDR3, the DNA is TGCGCCAGCAGCCACCCGGGACTGAACTCCTACGAGCAGTACTTC. This codes for CASSHPGLNSYEQYF.

In this sample, this clonotype turned up many times. This chain uses TRBV29-1 with TRBJ2-7; TRBD2 agrees at 10 bases. Looked up from germline, CDR1 is SQVTM and CDR2 is ANQGSEA. The ends lost 7 bases at V and 4 bases at J; junction bases unmatched: 10. This CDR3 spans 14 amino acids. The CDR3 bases are TGCAGCGCAGGAGCCGGGACTAGCGAGTACGAGCAGTACTTC. It yields the protein CSAGAGTSEYEQYF.

This clonotype appeared many times. The chain has TRBV10-2 and TRBJ1-6; D remains ambiguous. The V gene's germline CDR1 is WSHSY and CDR2 SAAADI. This CDR3 has 14 amino acids. V dropped 6 bases and J dropped 7 bases, with 13 bases sitting between them. The CDR3 is CASRGTQPNSPLHF. CDR3 sequence (DNA): TGCGCCAGCAGAGGAACCCAACCGAATTCACCCCTCCACTTT.

This clonotype was seen at least ten times. The chain has TRBV7-3 and TRBJ2-1, with D possibly TRBD1 on 5 matching bases. CDR1 is SGHTA, CDR2 FQGTGA, per germline. The V gene lost 3 bases and the J gene lost 10 bases, with 7 bases spanning the gap. The CDR3 runs to 11 residues. The CDR3 region is CASSLRQEQFF. Here the CDR3 DNA reads TGTGCCAGCAGCTTGAGACAGGAGCAGTTCTTC.

This clonotype was detected ten times or more. This rearrangement joins TRBV12-3 or TRBV12-4 to TRBJ2-3; 11 nucleotides match TRBD2. This CDR3 region has 15 residues. The J segment lost 0 bases and the V segment lost 5 bases, leaving 1 base of the junction unmatched. CDR3 coding DNA: TGTGCCAGCAGTACTAGCGGGGGTAGCACAGATACGCAGTATTTT. This gives the protein CASSTSGGSTDTQYF.

This clonotype came up many times. V and J are TRBV29-1 and TRBJ2-1; 7 positions match TRBD1. V shed 3 bases, J shed 7 bases, and the junction held 3 bases outside the gene matches. The CDR3 contains 12 residues. Germline V CDR1 and CDR2: SQVTM, ANQGSEA. CDR3 region: CSVDSRGNEQFF. CDR3 coding DNA: TGCAGCGTTGACTCCAGGGGGAATGAGCAGTTCTTC.